The T cell receptor beta chain described here comes from a study of T-cell memory formation after mild COVID-19. On this clonotype itself: No antigen is known for it.

Germline-derived CDR1 and CDR2 are SGHAT and FQNNGV. Trimming removed 5 bases from V and 5 bases from J; junction bases left unmatched: 13. The CDR3 sequence is 16 residues long. Using its own MiXCR run on the 5' RACE reads, TCRdb lists one record per CDR3 protein. The data contain 450,000 to 650,000 distinct CDR3 sequences, less than 25% of them singletons. Study-wide findings and caveats: Some clones that responded turned up in pre-infection memory, which suggests that cross-reactive memory joined in. Clones from the second wave (peaking day 37) had unconfirmed SARS-CoV-2 specificity. Clones shrinking between day 15 and 85 showed a balanced CD4/CD8 split, and those that grew later tilted toward CD4+.

The clonotype comes from an adult woman who had mild COVID-19 (a few samples of this study predate the infection). Cell type and time point are not known. The chain carries TRBV11-2 and TRBJ2-5; 8 bases line up with TRBD2. Sequenced: PBMCs or a T cell subset sorted from them (not recorded which). The CDR3 reads CASSTSVGLGLETQYF. Here the CDR3 DNA reads TGTGCCAGCAGCACAAGCGTGGGACTAGGCTTGGAGACCCAGTACTTC.